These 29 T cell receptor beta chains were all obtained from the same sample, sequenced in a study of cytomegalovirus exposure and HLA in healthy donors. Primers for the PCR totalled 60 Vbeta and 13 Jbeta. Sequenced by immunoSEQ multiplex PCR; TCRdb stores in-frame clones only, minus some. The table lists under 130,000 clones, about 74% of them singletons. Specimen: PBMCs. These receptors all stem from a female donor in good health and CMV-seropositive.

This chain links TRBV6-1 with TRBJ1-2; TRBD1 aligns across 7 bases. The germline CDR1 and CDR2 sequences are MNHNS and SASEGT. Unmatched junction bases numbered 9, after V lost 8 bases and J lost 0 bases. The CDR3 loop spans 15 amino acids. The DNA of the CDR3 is TGTGCCAGCCACCCCCCACAGGGGCCTAACTATGGCTACACCTTC. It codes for CASHPPQGPNYGYTF.

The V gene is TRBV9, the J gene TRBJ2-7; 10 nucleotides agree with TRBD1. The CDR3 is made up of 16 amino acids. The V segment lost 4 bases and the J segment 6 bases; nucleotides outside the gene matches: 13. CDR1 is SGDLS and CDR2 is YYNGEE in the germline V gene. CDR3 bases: TGTGCCAGCAGCATATACTCGGGACAGGGGTTCGGCGAGCAGTACTTC. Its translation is CASSIYSGQGFGEQYF.

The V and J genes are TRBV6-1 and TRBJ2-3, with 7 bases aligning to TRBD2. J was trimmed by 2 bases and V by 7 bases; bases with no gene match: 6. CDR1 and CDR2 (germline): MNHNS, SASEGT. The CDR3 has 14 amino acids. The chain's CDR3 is CASTPAGATDTQYF. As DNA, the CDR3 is TGTGCCAGCACCCCGGCGGGAGCCACAGATACGCAGTATTTT.

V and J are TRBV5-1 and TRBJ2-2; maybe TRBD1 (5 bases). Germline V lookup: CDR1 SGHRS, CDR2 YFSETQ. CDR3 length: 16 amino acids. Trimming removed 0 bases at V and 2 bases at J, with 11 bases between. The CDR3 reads CASSLVSGPNTGELFF. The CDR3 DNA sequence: TGCGCCAGCAGCTTGGTTTCAGGGCCTAACACCGGGGAGCTGTTTTTT.

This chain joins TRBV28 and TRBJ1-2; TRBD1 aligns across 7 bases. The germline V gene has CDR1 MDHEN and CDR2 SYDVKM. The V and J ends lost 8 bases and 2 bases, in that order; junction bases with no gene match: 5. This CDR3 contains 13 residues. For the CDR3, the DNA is TGTGCCAGCGGTTCGGGACAGAACTATGGCTACACCTTC. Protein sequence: CASGSGQNYGYTF.

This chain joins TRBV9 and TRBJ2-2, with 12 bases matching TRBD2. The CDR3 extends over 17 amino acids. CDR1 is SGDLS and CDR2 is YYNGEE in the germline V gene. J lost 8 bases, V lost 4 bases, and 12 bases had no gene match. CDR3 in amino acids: CASSPDPSGRARGELFF. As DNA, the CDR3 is TGTGCCAGCAGCCCAGACCCTAGCGGGAGGGCCCGGGGGGAGCTGTTTTTT.

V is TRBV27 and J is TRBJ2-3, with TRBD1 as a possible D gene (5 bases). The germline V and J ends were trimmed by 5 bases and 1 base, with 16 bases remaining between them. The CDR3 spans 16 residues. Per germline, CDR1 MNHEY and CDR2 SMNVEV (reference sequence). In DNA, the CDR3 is TGTGCCAGCAGTCCACAGGCTATCCCCCGCACAGATACGCAGTATTTT. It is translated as CASSPQAIPRTDTQYF.

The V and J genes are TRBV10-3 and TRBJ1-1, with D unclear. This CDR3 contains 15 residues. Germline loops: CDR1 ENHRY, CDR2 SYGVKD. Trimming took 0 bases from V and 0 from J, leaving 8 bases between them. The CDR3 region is CAISESPSLNTEAFF. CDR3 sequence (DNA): TGTGCCATCAGTGAGTCTCCTTCTTTGAACACTGAAGCTTTCTTT.

The CDR3 sequence: CASKREGAGELFF. The CDR3 bases are TGTGCCAGTAAACGCGAGGGGGCCGGGGAGCTGTTTTTT. The chain employs TRBV19 and TRBJ2-2; possibly TRBD1 for D (6 bases). There are 13 residues in the CDR3. Trimming pared 7 bases from V and 6 bases from J, leaving 12 bases between. Germline CDR1 and CDR2: LNHDA and SQIVND (reference sequence).

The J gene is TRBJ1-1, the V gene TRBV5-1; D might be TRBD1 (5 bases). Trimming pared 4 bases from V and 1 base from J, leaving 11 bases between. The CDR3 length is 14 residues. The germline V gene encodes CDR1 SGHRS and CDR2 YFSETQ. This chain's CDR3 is CASSPGLSNTEAFF. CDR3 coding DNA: TGCGCCAGCAGCCCGGGACTGTCGAACACTGAAGCTTTCTTT.

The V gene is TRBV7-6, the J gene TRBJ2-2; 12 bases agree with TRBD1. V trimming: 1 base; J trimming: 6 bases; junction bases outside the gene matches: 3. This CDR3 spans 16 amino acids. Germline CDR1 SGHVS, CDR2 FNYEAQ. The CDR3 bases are TGTGCCAGCAGCTTAGTGGGACAGGGGGCCCCCGGGGAGCTGTTTTTT. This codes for CASSLVGQGAPGELFF. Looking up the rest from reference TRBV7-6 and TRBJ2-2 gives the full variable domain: GAGVSQSPRYKVTKRGQDVALRCDPISGHVSLYWYRQALGQGPEFLTYFNYEAQQDKSGLPNDRFSAERPEGSISTLTIQRTEQRDSAMYRCASSLVGQGAPGELFFGEGSRLTVL.

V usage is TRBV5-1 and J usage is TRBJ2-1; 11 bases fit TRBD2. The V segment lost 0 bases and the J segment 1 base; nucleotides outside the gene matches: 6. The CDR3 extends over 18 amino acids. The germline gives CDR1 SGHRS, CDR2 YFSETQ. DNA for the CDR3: TGCGCCAGCAGCTTGGGCGCTAGCGGGAGGTGGTCCTACAATGAGCAGTTCTTC. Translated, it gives CASSLGASGRWSYNEQFF. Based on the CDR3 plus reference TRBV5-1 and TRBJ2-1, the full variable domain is KAGVTQTPRYLIKTRGQQVTLSCSPISGHRSVSWYQQTPGQGLQFLFEYFSETQRNKGNFPGRFSGRQFSNSRSEMNVSTLELGDSALYLCASSLGASGRWSYNEQFFGPGTRLTVL.

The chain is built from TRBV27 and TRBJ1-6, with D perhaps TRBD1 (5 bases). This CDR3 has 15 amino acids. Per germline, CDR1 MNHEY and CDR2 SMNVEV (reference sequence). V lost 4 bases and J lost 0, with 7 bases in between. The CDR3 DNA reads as TGTGCCAGCAGTTGGGGGGGCTCCTATAATTCACCCCTCCACTTT. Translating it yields CASSWGGSYNSPLHF.

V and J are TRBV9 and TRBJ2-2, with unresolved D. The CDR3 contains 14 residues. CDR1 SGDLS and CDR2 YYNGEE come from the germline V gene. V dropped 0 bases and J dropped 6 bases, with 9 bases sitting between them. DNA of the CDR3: TGTGCCAGCAGCGTAGGAACGGTTCCCGGGGAGCTGTTTTTT. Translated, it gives CASSVGTVPGELFF. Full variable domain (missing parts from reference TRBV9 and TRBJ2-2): DSGVTQTPKHLITATGQRVTLRCSPRSGDLSVYWYQQSLDQGLQFLIQYYNGEERAKGNILERFSAQQFPDLHSELNLSSLELGDSALYFCASSVGTVPGELFFGEGSRLTVL.

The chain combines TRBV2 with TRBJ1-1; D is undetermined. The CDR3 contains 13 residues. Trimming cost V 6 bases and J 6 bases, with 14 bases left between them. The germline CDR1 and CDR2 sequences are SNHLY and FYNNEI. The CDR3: CASRATESAEAFF. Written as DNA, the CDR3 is TGTGCCAGCAGAGCTACAGAATCTGCTGAAGCTTTCTTT.

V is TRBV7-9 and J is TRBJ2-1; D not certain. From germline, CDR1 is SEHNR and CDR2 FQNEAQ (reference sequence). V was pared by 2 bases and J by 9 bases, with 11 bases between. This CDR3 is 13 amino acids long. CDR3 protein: CASSLIHPGEQFF. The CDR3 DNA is TGTGCCAGCAGCTTAATACACCCAGGTGAGCAGTTCTTC.

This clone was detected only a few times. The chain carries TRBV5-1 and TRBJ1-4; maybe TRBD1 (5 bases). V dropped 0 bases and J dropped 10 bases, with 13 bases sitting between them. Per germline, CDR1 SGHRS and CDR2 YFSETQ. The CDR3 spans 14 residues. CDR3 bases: TGCGCCAGCAGCTTGGAGGCTGGGAGGGGAAAACTGTTTTTT. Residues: CASSLEAGRGKLFF.

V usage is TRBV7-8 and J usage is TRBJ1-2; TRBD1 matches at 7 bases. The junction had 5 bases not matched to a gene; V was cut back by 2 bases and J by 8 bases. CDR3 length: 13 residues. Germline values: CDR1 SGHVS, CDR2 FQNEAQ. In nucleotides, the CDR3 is TGTGCCAGCAGCTTATGGGACAGCGGCGGCTACACCTTC. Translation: CASSLWDSGGYTF.

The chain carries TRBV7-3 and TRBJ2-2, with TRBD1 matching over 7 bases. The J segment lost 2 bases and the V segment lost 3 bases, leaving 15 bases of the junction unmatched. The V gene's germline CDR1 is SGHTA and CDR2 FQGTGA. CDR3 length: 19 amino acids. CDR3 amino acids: CASSLQTGFIGNNTGELFF. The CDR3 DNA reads TGTGCCAGCAGCTTGCAGACAGGGTTCATAGGGAATAACACCGGGGAGCTGTTTTTT.

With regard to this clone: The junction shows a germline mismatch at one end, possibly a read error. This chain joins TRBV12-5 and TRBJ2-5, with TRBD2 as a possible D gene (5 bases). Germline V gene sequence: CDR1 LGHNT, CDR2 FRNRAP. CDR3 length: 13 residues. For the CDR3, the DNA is TGTGCTAATGGTGCCAGCGGCCAAGAGACCCAGTACTTC. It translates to CANGASGQETQYF.

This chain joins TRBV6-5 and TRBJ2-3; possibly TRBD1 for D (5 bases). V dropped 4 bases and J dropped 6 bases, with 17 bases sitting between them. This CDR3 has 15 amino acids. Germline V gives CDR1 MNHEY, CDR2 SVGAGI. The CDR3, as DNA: TGTGCCAGCAGTTTTTCGGACAACGCTGGGGATACGCAGTATTTT. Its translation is CASSFSDNAGDTQYF.

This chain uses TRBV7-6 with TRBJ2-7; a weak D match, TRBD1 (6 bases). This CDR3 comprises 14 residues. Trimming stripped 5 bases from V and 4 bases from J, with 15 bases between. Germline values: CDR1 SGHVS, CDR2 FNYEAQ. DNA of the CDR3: TGTGCCAGCAGCGATTCCGGGACACCATACGAGCAGTACTTC. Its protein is CASSDSGTPYEQYF.

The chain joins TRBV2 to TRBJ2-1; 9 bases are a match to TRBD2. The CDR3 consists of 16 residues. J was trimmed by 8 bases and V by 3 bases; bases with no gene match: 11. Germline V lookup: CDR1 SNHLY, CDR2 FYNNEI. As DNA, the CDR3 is TGTGCCAGCAGTGACCGGCGGGGGGGCCAAATGGATGAGCAGTTCTTC. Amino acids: CASSDRRGGQMDEQFF.

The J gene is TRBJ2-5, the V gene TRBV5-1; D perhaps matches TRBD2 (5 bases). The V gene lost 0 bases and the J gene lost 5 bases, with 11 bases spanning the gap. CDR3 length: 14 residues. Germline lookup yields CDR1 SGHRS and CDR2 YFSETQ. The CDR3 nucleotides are TGCGCCAGCAGCTTGGACGCAAGGAGGGAGACCCAGTACTTC. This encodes CASSLDARRETQYF.

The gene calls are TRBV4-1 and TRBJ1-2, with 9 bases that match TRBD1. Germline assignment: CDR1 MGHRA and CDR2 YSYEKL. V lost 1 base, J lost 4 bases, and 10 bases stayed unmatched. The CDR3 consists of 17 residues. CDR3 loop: CASSQGAATGGIYGYTF. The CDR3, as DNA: TGCGCCAGCAGCCAAGGTGCTGCTACAGGGGGCATCTATGGCTACACCTTC.

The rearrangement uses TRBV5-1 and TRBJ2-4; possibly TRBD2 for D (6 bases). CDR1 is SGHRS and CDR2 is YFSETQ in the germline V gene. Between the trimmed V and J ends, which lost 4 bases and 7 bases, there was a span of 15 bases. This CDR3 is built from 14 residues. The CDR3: CASSVTGSRNIQYF. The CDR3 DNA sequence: TGCGCCAGCAGCGTGACCGGGAGTAGGAACATTCAGTACTTC. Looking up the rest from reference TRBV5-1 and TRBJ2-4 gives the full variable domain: KAGVTQTPRYLIKTRGQQVTLSCSPISGHRSVSWYQQTPGQGLQFLFEYFSETQRNKGNFPGRFSGRQFSNSRSEMNVSTLELGDSALYLCASSVTGSRNIQYFGAGTRLSVL.

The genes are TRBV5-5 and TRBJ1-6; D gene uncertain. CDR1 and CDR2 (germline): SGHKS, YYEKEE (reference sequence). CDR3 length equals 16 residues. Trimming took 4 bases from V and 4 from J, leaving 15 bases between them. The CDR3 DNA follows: TGTGCCAGCAGCCGCCATGGTGGGCAATATAATTCACCCCTCCACTTT. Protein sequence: CASSRHGGQYNSPLHF. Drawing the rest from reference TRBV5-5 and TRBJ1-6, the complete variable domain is DAGVTQSPTHLIKTRGQQVTLRCSPISGHKSVSWYQQVLGQGPQFIFQYYEKEERGRGNFPDRFSARQFPNYSSELNVNALLLGDSALYLCASSRHGGQYNSPLHFGNGTRLTVT.

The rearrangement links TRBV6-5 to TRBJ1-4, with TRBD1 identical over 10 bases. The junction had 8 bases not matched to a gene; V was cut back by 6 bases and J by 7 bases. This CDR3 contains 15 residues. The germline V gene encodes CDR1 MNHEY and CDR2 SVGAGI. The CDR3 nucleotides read TGTGCCAGCAGCTCGCGAGGGACAGGGGCTGAAAAACTGTTTTTT. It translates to CASSSRGTGAEKLFF.

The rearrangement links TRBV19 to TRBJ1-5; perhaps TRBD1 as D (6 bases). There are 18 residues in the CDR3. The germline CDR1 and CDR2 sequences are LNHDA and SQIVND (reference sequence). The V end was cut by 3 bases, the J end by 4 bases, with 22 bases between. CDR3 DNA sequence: TGTGCCAGTAGTATGACTCCCCTGGGGGGGGCAGTGAATCAGCCCCAGCATTTT. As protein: CASSMTPLGGAVNQPQHF.